Following are 3 T cell receptor beta chains from one sample sequenced in a study of cytomegalovirus exposure and HLA in healthy donors. The study ran its PCR with 60 Vbeta and 13 Jbeta primers. The protocol was immunoSEQ multiplex PCR, while the TCRdb copy is restricted to in-frame clones and leaves out a portion. The sample records about 180,000 clones, about four fifths being singletons. The sequenced sample was PBMCs. These receptors were obtained from a woman in her twenties or thirties in good health and CMV-seronegative.

The chain combines TRBV10-2 with TRBJ2-7, with D maybe TRBD2 (5 bases). This CDR3 contains 14 residues. The germline V and J ends were trimmed by 7 bases and 0 bases, with 13 bases remaining between them. Germline lookup yields CDR1 WSHSY and CDR2 SAAADI. The CDR3 nucleotides are TGCGCCAGCATCCCTGACTATAGCTCCTACGAGCAGTACTTC. Amino acids: CASIPDYSSYEQYF.

The CDR3 bases are TGCGCCAGCAGCCAAGGACAGGGGGCTAGGGTTTCACCCCTCCACTTT. Encoded protein: CASSQGQGARVSPLHF. V usage is TRBV4-3 and J usage is TRBJ1-6; the match to TRBD1 covers 10 bases. The CDR3 is made up of 16 amino acids. The J segment lost 9 bases and the V segment lost 1 base, leaving 6 bases of the junction unmatched. Germline V gives CDR1 LGHNA, CDR2 YSLEER.

The chain has TRBV10-3 and TRBJ1-1; D possibly corresponds to TRBD1 (5 bases). Trimming removed 10 bases at V and 5 bases at J, with 23 bases between. CDR3 length: 15 amino acids. Germline loops: CDR1 ENHRY, CDR2 SYGVKD. The CDR3 region is CATQNPRGGWTEAFF. The DNA of the CDR3 is TGTGCCACCCAAAACCCCCGCGGGGGGTGGACTGAAGCTTTCTTT.